This TCR beta chain was captured by sequencing in a study of CD8 T cells in ankylosing spondylitis. Findings and limits, study-wide: Clones that were linked to disease were CD8+ and were relatively rare in peripheral blood. Ankylosing spondylitis blood appeared to carry a characteristic TCR beta motif of several highly homologous variants. Clones linked to disease were reported to show significant enrichment in matched ankylosing spondylitis synovial fluid.

CDR3 length: 16 residues. The V gene lost 1 base and the J gene lost 5 bases, with 15 bases spanning the gap. The germline V gene has CDR1 SGHRS and CDR2 YFSETQ. Preparation of TCR beta libraries was done by quantitative 5'-RACE with molecular barcodes. Each CDR3 protein gets one entry after TCRdb re-called the 5' RACE reads with MiXCR. The table lists some 140,000 distinct CDR3 sequences, 7% to 10% of them singletons. This clonotype came up many times. The antigen is undetermined. Sample: synovial fluid, either unsorted or a sorted T cell fraction (not recorded which). The origin of this receptor is a male donor with ankylosing spondylitis. The rearrangement uses TRBV5-1 and TRBJ2-2; a possible D gene is TRBD2 (6 bases). The chain's CDR3 is CASSLSAGTPTGELFF. The CDR3, as DNA: TGCGCCAGCAGCTTGTCGGCCGGGACTCCTACCGGGGAGCTGTTTTTT.